The 11 T cell receptor beta chains listed next were all sequenced from one sample in a study of T-cell memory formation after mild COVID-19. One entry per CDR3 protein results from TCRdb running MiXCR on the 5' RACE reads. The sample contains about 340,000 distinct CDR3 sequences, over 13% of which appear only once. The sequenced sample consisted of PBMCs or a T cell subset sorted from them (not recorded which). Every receptor here comes from a man between 18 and 29 years old who had mild COVID-19 (a few samples of this study predate the infection). Cell type and time point are not known.

This clonotype was observed a handful of times. The V call is TRBV28, the J call TRBJ1-2; no clear D. Between the trimmed V and J ends, which lost 6 bases and 2 bases, there was a span of 13 bases. The CDR3 sequence is 14 residues long. Germline CDR1 and CDR2: MDHEN and SYDVKM. The CDR3 is CASSLLTENYGYTF. DNA of the CDR3: TGTGCCAGCAGCTTACTGACGGAGAACTATGGCTACACCTTC.

The table lists this clonotype with many counts. This chain links TRBV6-5 with TRBJ2-3; D tentatively fits TRBD1 or TRBD2 (5 bases each). The CDR3 contains 16 residues. Per germline, CDR1 MNHEY and CDR2 SVGAGI. The V end was cut by 3 bases, the J end by 14 bases, with 27 bases between. The CDR3 DNA sequence: TGTGCCAGCAGTTATTCACCCATGGGGGTTTTGGTTTCTTCGTATTTT. This gives the protein CASSYSPMGVLVSSYF.

This clonotype was recorded a few times. The chain has TRBV19 and TRBJ2-3, with D maybe TRBD2 (5 bases). CDR1 is LNHDA, CDR2 SQIVND, per germline (reference sequence). The CDR3 covers 13 residues. Trimming pared 6 bases from V and 2 bases from J, leaving 9 bases between. Written as DNA, the CDR3 is TGTGCCAGTAGACGGGGAATCACAGATACGCAGTATTTT. Its translation is CASRRGITDTQYF.

This clonotype occurred a few times. The CDR3 DNA is TGTGCCAGCTCACCATCGAACTTTTTCAGGGGGGATACGCAGTATTTT. Translation: CASSPSNFFRGDTQYF. The chain has TRBV18 and TRBJ2-3, with 7 positions matching TRBD1. V was clipped by 2 bases and J by 6 bases; unmatched bases: 11. The V gene's germline CDR1 is KGHSH and CDR2 LQKENI. The CDR3 is made up of 16 amino acids.

This clonotype was seen a few times. The DNA of the CDR3 is TGCGCCAGCACCCCCGCCCGGGTGGATACGCAGTATTTT. Its translation is CASTPARVDTQYF. The chain has TRBV5-1 and TRBJ2-3, with D hard to call. Trimming removed 6 bases at V and 6 bases at J, with 14 bases between. The CDR3 extends over 13 amino acids. CDR1 and CDR2 (germline): SGHRS, YFSETQ.

This clonotype has just one count. The chain has TRBV6-5 and TRBJ1-4; D is perhaps TRBD1 (5 bases). V was clipped by 5 bases and J by 3 bases, with 16 bases between them. There are 16 residues in the CDR3. Germline V lookup: CDR1 MNHEY, CDR2 SVGAGI. In DNA form, the CDR3 reads TGTGCCAGCAGTCGGGGGATATCGGGGCCTAATGAAAAACTGTTTTTT. Translation: CASSRGISGPNEKLFF.

This clonotype was recorded at least ten times. V gene TRBV7-9 combines with J gene TRBJ2-7, with 7 bases lining up with TRBD2. V lost 4 bases and J lost 0; bases outside the gene matches: 3. The CDR3 contains 14 residues. Per germline, CDR1 SEHNR and CDR2 FQNEAQ (reference sequence). CDR3 sequence reads: CASSWGGSSYEQYF. The CDR3 DNA follows: TGTGCCAGCAGCTGGGGAGGGTCCTCCTACGAGCAGTACTTC.

This clonotype was counted between two and nine times. The V gene is TRBV6-2 or TRBV6-3, the J gene TRBJ2-5, with D unresolved. Germline values: CDR1 MNHEY, CDR2 SVGEGT. The CDR3 consists of 15 residues. V lost 2 bases and J lost 5, with 15 bases in between. CDR3 DNA: TGTGCCAGCAGTTACCGTGCAGGCAAATGGGAGACCCAGTACTTC. Its translation is CASSYRAGKWETQYF.

This clonotype has at least ten counts. The CDR3, as DNA: TGTGCCAGCAGCCAAGTGGTGCAGGAGACCCAGTACTTC. As protein: CASSQVVQETQYF. J is TRBJ2-5 and V is TRBV4-2; D not certain. The germline V and J ends were trimmed by 1 base and 5 bases, with 8 bases remaining between them. Germline lookup yields CDR1 LGHNA and CDR2 YNFKEQ. The CDR3 covers 13 residues.

The table lists this clonotype with many counts. The chain joins TRBV7-2 to TRBJ2-5; D unresolved. V was shortened by 5 bases and J by 0 bases, with 4 bases between the two germline ends. Germline CDR1 reads SGHTA; CDR2 reads FQGNSA. The CDR3 has 12 amino acids. Written as DNA, the CDR3 is TGTGCCAGCAGCCCGCACCAAGAGACCCAGTACTTC. Amino acids: CASSPHQETQYF. The whole variable domain, remainder taken from reference TRBV7-2 and TRBJ2-5, is GAGVSQSPSNKVTEKGKDVELRCDPISGHTALYWYRQSLGQGLEFLIYFQGNSAPDKSGLPSDRFSAERTGGSVSTLTIQRTQQEDSAVYLCASSPHQETQYFGPGTRLLVL.

This clonotype was observed a few times. This chain uses TRBV20-1 with TRBJ2-7, with 7 bases fitting TRBD2. The CDR3 loop spans 14 amino acids. CDR1 DFQATT and CDR2 SNEGSKA come from the germline V gene (reference sequence). The V gene end was trimmed by 5 bases and the J gene end by 1 base; junction bases not matched to a gene: 8. The CDR3 DNA is TGCAGTGCTCGCACGGGGGGTGGGTCCTACGAGCAGTACGTC. Its translation: CSARTGGGSYEQYV.